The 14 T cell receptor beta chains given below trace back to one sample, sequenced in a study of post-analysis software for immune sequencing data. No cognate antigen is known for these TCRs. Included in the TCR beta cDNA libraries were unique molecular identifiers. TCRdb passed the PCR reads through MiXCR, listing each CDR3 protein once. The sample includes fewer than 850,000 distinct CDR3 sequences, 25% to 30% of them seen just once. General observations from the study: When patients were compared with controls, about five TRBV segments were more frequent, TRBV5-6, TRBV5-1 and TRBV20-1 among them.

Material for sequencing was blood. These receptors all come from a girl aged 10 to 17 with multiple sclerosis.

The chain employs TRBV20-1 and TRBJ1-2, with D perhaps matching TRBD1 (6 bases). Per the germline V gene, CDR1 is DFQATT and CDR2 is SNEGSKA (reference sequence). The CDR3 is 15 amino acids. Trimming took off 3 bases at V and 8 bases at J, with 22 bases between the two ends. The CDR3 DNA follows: TGCAGTGCTAGGGGCGGATCGCAGGGGAGCGAGGGCTACACCTTC. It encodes CSARGGSQGSEGYTF.

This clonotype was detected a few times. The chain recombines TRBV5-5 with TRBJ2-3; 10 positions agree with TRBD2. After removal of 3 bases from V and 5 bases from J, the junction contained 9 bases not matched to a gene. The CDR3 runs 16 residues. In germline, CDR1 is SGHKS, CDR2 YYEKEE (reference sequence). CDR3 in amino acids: CASSSLQAGGRDTQYF. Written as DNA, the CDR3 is TGTGCCAGCAGCTCCCTCCAAGCGGGGGGGCGAGATACGCAGTATTTT.

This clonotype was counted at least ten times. The CDR3 is CASSTGTVTGELFF. CDR3 bases: TGCGCCAGCAGCACCGGGACAGTAACCGGGGAGCTGTTTTTT. The genes are TRBV5-1 and TRBJ2-2; 7 bases agree with TRBD1. Germline V gene lookup returns CDR1 SGHRS and CDR2 YFSETQ. V dropped 4 bases and J dropped 5; count of bases not matched to a gene: 5. CDR3 length: 14 residues.

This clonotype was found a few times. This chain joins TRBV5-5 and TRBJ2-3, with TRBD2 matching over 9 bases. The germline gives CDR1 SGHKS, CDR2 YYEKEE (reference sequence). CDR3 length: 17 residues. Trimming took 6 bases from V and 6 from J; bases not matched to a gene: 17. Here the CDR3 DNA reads TGTGCCAGCACCCATTCCGGGCTAGCGGGGAGGGGGGATACGCAGTATTTT. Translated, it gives CASTHSGLAGRGDTQYF. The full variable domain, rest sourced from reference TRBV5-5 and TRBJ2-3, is DAGVTQSPTHLIKTRGQQVTLRCSPISGHKSVSWYQQVLGQGPQFIFQYYEKEERGRGNFPDRFSARQFPNYSSELNVNALLLGDSALYLCASTHSGLAGRGDTQYFGPGTRLTVL.

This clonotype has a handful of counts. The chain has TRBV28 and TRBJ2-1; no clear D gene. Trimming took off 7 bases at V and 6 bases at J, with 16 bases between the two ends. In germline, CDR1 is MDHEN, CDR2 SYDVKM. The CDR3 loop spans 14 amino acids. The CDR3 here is CASNKVGWVNEQFF. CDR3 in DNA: TGTGCCAGCAACAAGGTTGGGTGGGTCAATGAGCAGTTCTTC.

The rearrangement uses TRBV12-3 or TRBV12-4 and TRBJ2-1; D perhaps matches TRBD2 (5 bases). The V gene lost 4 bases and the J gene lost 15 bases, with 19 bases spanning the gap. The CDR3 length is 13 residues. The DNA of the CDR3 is TGTGCCAGCAGTTCCTTAGACTCCTGGGAGAGGTTCTTC. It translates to CASSSLDSWERFF.

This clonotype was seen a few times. The CDR3 DNA is TGCGCCAGCAGCTTGTTCCCCGGGACCTCTAAAGAGACCCAGTACTTC. Its translation is CASSLFPGTSKETQYF. The gene calls are TRBV5-1 and TRBJ2-5; D possibly uses TRBD1 or TRBD2 (5 bases each). The germline V and J ends were trimmed by 1 base and 3 bases, with 16 bases remaining between them. The CDR3 totals 16 residues. Germline V gene lookup returns CDR1 SGHRS and CDR2 YFSETQ.

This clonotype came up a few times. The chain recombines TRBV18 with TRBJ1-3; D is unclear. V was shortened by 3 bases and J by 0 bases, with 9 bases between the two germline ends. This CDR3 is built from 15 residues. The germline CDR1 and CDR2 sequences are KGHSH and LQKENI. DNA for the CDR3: TGTGCCAGCTCACCGGTCGAGAGCTCTGGAAACACCATATATTTT. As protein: CASSPVESSGNTIYF.

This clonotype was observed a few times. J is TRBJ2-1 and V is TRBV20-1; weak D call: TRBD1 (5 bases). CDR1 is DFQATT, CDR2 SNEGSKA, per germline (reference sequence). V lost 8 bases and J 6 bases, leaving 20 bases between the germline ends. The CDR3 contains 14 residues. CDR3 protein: CSPVGLGALNEQFF. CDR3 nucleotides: TGCAGTCCGGTGGGGCTTGGGGCCCTCAATGAGCAGTTCTTC.

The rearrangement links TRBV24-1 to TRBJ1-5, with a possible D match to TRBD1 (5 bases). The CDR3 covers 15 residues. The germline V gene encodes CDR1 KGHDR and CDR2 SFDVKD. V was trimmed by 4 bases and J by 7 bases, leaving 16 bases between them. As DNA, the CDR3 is TGTGCCACCAGTGACAACCGGGGCCGAGGGCAGCCCCAGCATTTT. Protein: CATSDNRGRGQPQHF.

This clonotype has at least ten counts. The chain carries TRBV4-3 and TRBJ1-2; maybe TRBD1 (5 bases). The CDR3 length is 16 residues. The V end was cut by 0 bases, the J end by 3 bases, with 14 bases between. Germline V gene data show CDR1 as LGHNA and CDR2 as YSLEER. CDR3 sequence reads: CASSQDRSGRDYGYTF. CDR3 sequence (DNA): TGCGCCAGCAGCCAAGATCGATCAGGGCGGGACTATGGCTACACCTTC.

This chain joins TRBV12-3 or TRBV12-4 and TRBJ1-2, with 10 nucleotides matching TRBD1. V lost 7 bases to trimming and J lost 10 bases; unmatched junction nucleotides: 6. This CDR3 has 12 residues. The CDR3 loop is CASTPGQGNYTF. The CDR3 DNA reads TGTGCCAGCACACCGGGACAGGGGAACTACACCTTC.

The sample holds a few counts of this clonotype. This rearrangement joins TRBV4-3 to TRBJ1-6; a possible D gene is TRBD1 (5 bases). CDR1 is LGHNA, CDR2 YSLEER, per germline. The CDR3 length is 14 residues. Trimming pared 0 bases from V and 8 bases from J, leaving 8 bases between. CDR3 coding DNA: TGCGCCAGCAGCCAAGACGGCAGGGATTCACCCCTCCACTTT. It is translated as CASSQDGRDSPLHF.

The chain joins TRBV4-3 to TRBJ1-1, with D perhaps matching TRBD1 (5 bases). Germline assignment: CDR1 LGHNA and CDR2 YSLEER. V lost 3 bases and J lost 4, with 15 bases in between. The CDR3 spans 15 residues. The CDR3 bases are TGCGCCAGCAGCCAGTTTTTGGGGCGCGGCACTGAAGCTTTCTTT. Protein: CASSQFLGRGTEAFF.